This T cell receptor (beta chain) was identified in a study of low-dose radiotherapy and immunotherapy resistance in tumors. Study information: With 1 Gy per fraction every two weeks, Cohort 2 accumulated 13 Gy across 26 weeks. Daily oral aspirin at 300 mg began on cycle 1 day 1 and lasted four cycles.

This clonotype was seen many times. TRAV- and TRBV-specific primers, spanning alpha and beta chains, primed first-strand cDNA. TCR amplification ran about 20 PCR cycles using constant-region and V-primer adapter primers. mRNA, after isolation, was amplified by in vitro transcription. MiXCR, applied by TCRdb to the reads, yields one record per CDR3 protein. Of about 82,000 distinct CDR3 sequences in the sample, about 19% were seen once. Time point described: before trial treatment. Every donor's regimen consisted of nivolumab, ipilimumab, aspirin, low-dose cyclophosphamide and low-dose radiotherapy. This TCR was recovered from a male donor with prostate cancer. Sequencing used PBMCs, obtained before treatment.

CDR3 DNA: TGTGCCAGCAGTCAGCCCCTAGCGGGGTGGAATGAGCAGTTCTTC. Translating it yields CASSQPLAGWNEQFF. J is TRBJ2-1 and V is TRBV5-6; 9 bases fit TRBD2. V lost 5 bases and J lost 7; bases outside the gene matches: 10. CDR1 SGHDT and CDR2 YYEEEE come from the germline V gene. The CDR3 contains 15 residues.